These 14 T cell receptor beta chains originate from one sample sequenced in a study of T cells in Graves' hyperthyroidism and ophthalmopathy. TCR beta CDR3 regions were amplified from RNA transcripts. With the HTBI primer set, the TCR CDR3 went through a first round of RT-PCR. A single record per CDR3 protein comes from TCRdb applying MiXCR to the multiplex PCR reads. The sample consists of approximately 590,000 distinct CDR3 sequences, roughly 14% of them appearing once. The material sequenced was blood. These TCRs come from a woman aged 25 to 39 with Graves' hyperthyroidism.

The rearrangement joins TRBV9 to TRBJ1-4; 7 nucleotides match TRBD1. CDR3 size: 19 residues. Germline assignment: CDR1 SGDLS and CDR2 YYNGEE. The V segment lost 2 bases and the J segment 8 bases; nucleotides outside the gene matches: 21. The CDR3 DNA follows: TGTGCCAGCAGCGTCAACGTGAGGGACAGCCTTGGGGGATACGAAAAACTGTTTTTT. Translating it yields CASSVNVRDSLGGYEKLFF.

In its sample, this clonotype was seen many times. The chain links TRBV20-1 to TRBJ2-3; D remains ambiguous. The V end was cut by 7 bases, the J end by 0 bases, with 8 bases between. The CDR3 spans 12 residues. The V gene's germline CDR1 is DFQATT and CDR2 SNEGSKA (reference sequence). The CDR3 sequence: CSGQASTDTQYF. In nucleotides, the CDR3 is TGCAGTGGCCAGGCTAGCACAGATACGCAGTATTTT.

The chain combines TRBV7-9 with TRBJ1-1, with 8 bases matching TRBD1. This CDR3 has 16 residues. V shed 5 bases, J shed 5 bases, and the junction held 13 bases outside the gene matches. CDR1 and CDR2 (germline): SEHNR, FQNEAQ (reference sequence). The CDR3, as DNA: TGTGCCAGCAGCACCGCTAGATTACAGGGGGAGACTGAAGCTTTCTTT. As protein: CASSTARLQGETEAFF.

This clonotype was seen a few times. This chain joins TRBV4-1 and TRBJ2-1; TRBD1 might be the D (6 bases). The CDR3 consists of 16 residues. With 4 bases removed from V and 4 bases from J, the gap between germline ends came to 17 bases. CDR1 is MGHRA, CDR2 YSYEKL, per germline. The CDR3 region has the DNA TGCGCCAGCAGCCTTAACAGGGCGGGCAGATACAATGAGCAGTTCTTC. It codes for CASSLNRAGRYNEQFF.

This chain links TRBV20-1 with TRBJ2-3; D unresolved. Trimming removed 3 bases at V and 5 bases at J, with 9 bases between. The CDR3 contains 12 residues. Germline CDR1 is DFQATT and CDR2 is SNEGSKA (reference sequence). CDR3 amino acids: CSASPDQDTQYF. The CDR3 nucleotides are TGCAGTGCTAGTCCCGATCAAGATACGCAGTATTTT.

This clonotype was seen more than once but under ten times. The chain carries TRBV29-1 and TRBJ1-2; 8 nucleotides agree with TRBD1. Germline assignment: CDR1 SQVTM and CDR2 ANQGSEA. The junction had 9 bases not matched to a gene; V was cut back by 0 bases and J by 6 bases. The CDR3 is 15 residues long. CDR3 in amino acids: CSVEDVRGRIDGYTF. CDR3 bases: TGCAGCGTTGAAGACGTCAGGGGGCGAATCGATGGCTACACCTTC.

In this sample, this clonotype turned up a few times. The V call is TRBV3-1, the J call TRBJ1-6; 9 nucleotides match TRBD1. This CDR3 is built from 15 residues. The germline V gene has CDR1 LGHDT and CDR2 YNNKEL (reference sequence). J was trimmed by 7 bases and V by 1 base; bases with no gene match: 2. The CDR3 loop is CASSQGTGVNSPLHF. The DNA of the CDR3 is TGTGCCAGCAGCCAAGGGACAGGGGTGAATTCACCCCTCCACTTT.

Only a few counts were recorded for this clonotype. The chain joins TRBV9 to TRBJ2-5, with D possibly TRBD1 on 5 matching bases. This CDR3 has 14 amino acids. Trimming removed 1 base at V and 0 bases at J, with 7 bases between. Germline loops: CDR1 SGDLS, CDR2 YYNGEE. The CDR3 region is CASSVRQNQETQYF. The CDR3 coding sequence is TGTGCCAGCAGCGTAAGACAGAACCAAGAGACCCAGTACTTC. The full variable domain, in which reference TRBV9 and TRBJ2-5 provide the parts outside the CDR3, is DSGVTQTPKHLITATGQRVTLRCSPRSGDLSVYWYQQSLDQGLQFLIQYYNGEERAKGNILERFSAQQFPDLHSELNLSSLELGDSALYFCASSVRQNQETQYFGPGTRLLVL.

This clonotype was recorded a few times. This chain uses TRBV20-1 with TRBJ2-1; the D is unclear. Germline V CDR1 and CDR2: DFQATT, SNEGSKA (reference sequence). The ends were cut back, 3 bases at V and 2 bases at J, with 5 bases in the middle. The CDR3 has 12 amino acids. The CDR3 is CSASSPYNEQFF. As DNA, the CDR3 is TGCAGTGCTAGTTCGCCCTACAATGAGCAGTTCTTC.

This clonotype was seen ten or more times. The CDR3 DNA reads as TGTGCCAGCAGTGAGAGGTTTGCGGGAAAAACCGGGGAGCTGTTTTTT. Amino acid sequence: CASSERFAGKTGELFF. The chain combines TRBV2 with TRBJ2-2, with D perhaps matching TRBD2 (6 bases). CDR3 size: 16 residues. V lost 3 bases and J lost 5, with 16 bases in between. Germline V lookup: CDR1 SNHLY, CDR2 FYNNEI.

In its sample, this clonotype was seen many times. The rearrangement links TRBV20-1 to TRBJ1-5; the match to TRBD1 covers 12 bases. The CDR3 covers 18 residues. The V gene end was trimmed by 6 bases and the J gene end by 2 bases; junction bases not matched to a gene: 14. CDR1 and CDR2 (germline): DFQATT, SNEGSKA (reference sequence). DNA for the CDR3: TGCAGTGCCTATCCCGGGACAGGGGGCACGTTGGGCAATCAGCCCCAGCATTTT. Translation: CSAYPGTGGTLGNQPQHF.

V and J are TRBV4-3 and TRBJ1-6; the D gene is possibly TRBD1 (5 bases). The germline gives CDR1 LGHNA, CDR2 YSLEER. The CDR3 is made up of 13 amino acids. The germline V and J ends were trimmed by 3 bases and 10 bases, with 10 bases remaining between them. CDR3 sequence reads: CASSQQGGSPLHF. Written as DNA, the CDR3 is TGCGCCAGCAGCCAGCAGGGAGGATCACCCCTCCACTTT.

This chain uses TRBV4-2 with TRBJ2-7, with D perhaps TRBD2 (6 bases). The CDR3 is 16 residues long. Looked up from germline, CDR1 is LGHNA and CDR2 is YNFKEQ. The ends were cut back, 1 base at V and 4 bases at J, with 17 bases in the middle. CDR3 region: CASSQGLRLVPYEQYF. CDR3 sequence (DNA): TGTGCCAGCAGCCAAGGTTTGAGACTAGTTCCTTACGAGCAGTACTTC.

This clonotype occurred a few times. The rearrangement uses TRBV15 and TRBJ1-6, with D hard to call. This CDR3 spans 17 amino acids. Germline values: CDR1 LNHNV, CDR2 YYDKDF (reference sequence). Between the trimmed V and J ends, which lost 0 bases and 2 bases, there was a span of 11 bases. The CDR3 bases are TGTGCCACCAGCAGAGATTTTGGAGGACCCTATAATTCACCCCTCCACTTT. Its protein is CATSRDFGGPYNSPLHF.